This T cell receptor beta chain is drawn from a study of beta chain features in type 1 diabetes. Looking at the study overall: Age, gender, cell numbers and subset yield matched between patients and controls.

By way of CD45RO/CCR7/CD25/CD127/CD95/CD27, the CD4+ regulatory, stem cell-like memory, central memory and naive cells were sorted. Regarding this clone: As yet, its antigen is unknown.

Study-wide findings and caveats: Any HLA type influence on TCRB rearrangement was left unresolved here. Across all four CD4+ subsets, people with type 1 diabetes showed modestly shorter TCRB CDR3s.

Since all of the isolated RNA was reverse transcribed, expressed TCRB transcripts were what got sequenced. The table came from immunoSEQ multiplex PCR; TCRdb's copy has only in-frame clones and leaves some out. Of 680,000 or so clones in the sample, about a sixth were seen once. This sequence originates from a man between 18 and 29 years old in good health. The sequenced sample consisted of naive CD4+ T cells from blood.

CDR3 in DNA: TGCGCCAGCAGCTTGGCCCAGGACTACTCCTACGAGCAGTACTTC. Residues: CASSLAQDYSYEQYF. The rearrangement uses TRBV5-1 and TRBJ2-7, with D possibly being TRBD2 (6 bases). The V end lost 0 bases, the J end lost 0 bases, and 10 bases lay between the germline ends. CDR1 and CDR2 from the germline V gene are SGHRS and YFSETQ. The CDR3 covers 15 residues.